This T cell receptor beta chain was sequenced during a study of cytomegalovirus exposure and HLA in healthy donors. Trimming shortened V by 8 bases and J by 4 bases, and 14 bases separated the two germline ends. Germline V gene sequence: CDR1 SGHTA, CDR2 FQGTGA. The CDR3 runs to 13 residues. Healthy donors of bone marrow made up the group. Of note for this clone: Antigen unknown.

Study conclusions and caveats: V- and J-gene trimming of TCR beta was linked (in a later analysis) to a missense DCLRE1C variant. Prior analysis indicated that the majority of TCR beta V segments exhibited productivity approximately 90% or approximately 30% of the time. A later analysis reportedly identified an Asian-associated ancestry cluster as carrying fewer N-insertions than the approximately 670-donor mean.

The PCR made use of 60 Vbeta and 13 Jbeta primers. Libraries were prepared by immunoSEQ multiplex PCR; TCRdb keeps only in-frame clonotypes and omits some of them. The top ten clones hold more than 3% of a sample with about 150,000 clones, about 84% of them seen once. The TCR originated in a male donor in good health and CMV-seronegative. This chain connects TRBV7-3 to TRBJ1-2; D not certain. Input material: PBMCs. Here the CDR3 DNA reads TGTGCCAGCCCCGGAGGGCTGGGCTATGGCTACACCTTC. Its translation: CASPGGLGYGYTF. The complete variable domain, with remaining parts taken from reference TRBV7-3 and TRBJ1-2, reads GAGVSQTPSNKVTEKGKYVELRCDPISGHTALYWYRQSLGQGPEFLIYFQGTGAADDSGLPNDRFFAVRPEGSVSTLKIQRTERGDSAVYLCASPGGLGYGYTFGSGTRLTVV.